This T cell receptor (beta chain) was sequenced during a study of spatial heterogeneity in lung cancer. Study information: As counted in raw reads, each unique TCR and UMI combination appeared more than ten times on average.

TCRdb itself ran the 5' RACE reads through MiXCR, one entry per CDR3 protein. Among more than 30,000 distinct CDR3 sequences, about 10% were seen once, and the ten largest hold around 28%. The time point here: blood at routine non-recurrence follow-up after resection. Germline CDR1 and CDR2: MGHDK and SYGVNS. V lost 3 bases and J 7 bases, leaving 13 bases between the germline ends. The CDR3 consists of 13 residues. The source is a female donor with early-stage non-small cell lung cancer. The sequencing used PBMCs, collected at follow-up. This sequence joins TRBV25-1 and TRBJ2-7; D gene ambiguous. In DNA, the CDR3 is TGTGCCAGCAGTGACCCCGCAAGGGTGGAGCAGTACTTC. Its translation: CASSDPARVEQYF.